The source of this TCR beta chain is a study of PD-1 blockade in classical Hodgkin lymphoma. Germline values: CDR1 MNHEY, CDR2 SVGAGI. Trimming pared 2 bases from V and 6 bases from J, leaving 11 bases between. The length of the CDR3 is 14 residues. Profiled with immunoSEQ multiplex PCR; TCRdb holds only in-frame clones, not every one. The repertoire has 130,000 to 150,000 clones, around 84% of them found once; the top ten carry approximately 9.6%. Relapse was seen in all patients after autologous stem cell transplantation, and brentuximab vedotin exposure was variable. The source of this sequence is a human donor with classical Hodgkin lymphoma. This chain joins TRBV6-5 and TRBJ2-1, with a possible D match to TRBD2 (5 bases). The sequences come from peripheral blood mononuclear cells (PBMCs), collected before the second cycle of nivolumab. CDR3 sequence: CASSYTSPINEQFF. The CDR3 coding sequence is TGTGCCAGCAGTTACACTAGTCCTATCAATGAGCAGTTCTTC.